This is a list of T cell receptor beta chains from one sample in a study of blood T cell repertoires in COVID-19. Clones were read by immunoSEQ multiplex PCR, and TCRdb kept only the in-frame ones, dropping some. Of around 150,000 clones in the sample, roughly 90% are singletons; the top ten hold approximately 3%. The sequenced sample was peripheral blood. The receptors stem from a man in his sixties with acute or convalescent COVID-19. Both conserved end residues are trimmed from each CDR3. Each record gives: CDR3 length, V gene, clone size, J gene, CDR3 protein. Only part of the rows carry a size: once, few, many, or a class if the clone is expanded.

CDR3 length: 15; V gene: TRBV9; clone size: NA; J gene: TRBJ2-2; CDR3 protein: ASSVGGAGANTGELF
CDR3 length: 13; V gene: TRBV2; clone size: NA; J gene: TRBJ2-2; CDR3 protein: ASSWDRRATGELF
CDR3 length: 13; V gene: TRBV6-1; clone size: once; J gene: TRBJ2-1; CDR3 protein: ASSELDSPQMEQF
CDR3 length: 10; V gene: TRBV12-5; clone size: few; J gene: TRBJ1-2; CDR3 protein: ASGGGAGGYT
CDR3 length: 16; V gene: TRBV5-8; clone size: NA; J gene: TRBJ1-5; CDR3 protein: ASSLALGQGGRNQPQH
CDR3 length: 9; V gene: TRBV30; clone size: NA; J gene: TRBJ2-1; CDR3 protein: AWSVANEQF
CDR3 length: 13; V gene: TRBV9; clone size: many; J gene: TRBJ2-3; CDR3 protein: ASSVEQGVTDTQY
CDR3 length: 9; V gene: TRBV29-1; clone size: few; J gene: TRBJ1-1; CDR3 protein: SGSQGGEAF
CDR3 length: 11; V gene: TRBV7-3; clone size: NA; J gene: TRBJ2-1; CDR3 protein: ASSRGSHNEQF
CDR3 length: 12; V gene: TRBV6-5; clone size: NA; J gene: TRBJ1-1; CDR3 protein: ASSRGGSNTEAF
CDR3 length: 18; V gene: TRBV4-1; clone size: NA; J gene: TRBJ2-1; CDR3 protein: ASSRQGLRGNPSSYNEQF
CDR3 length: 12; V gene: TRBV7-2; clone size: few; J gene: TRBJ1-2; CDR3 protein: ASSQGTSNYGYT
CDR3 length: 13; V gene: TRBV15; clone size: NA; J gene: TRBJ1-3; CDR3 protein: ATSTEEGAGNTIY
CDR3 length: 13; V gene: TRBV7-6; clone size: NA; J gene: TRBJ2-5; CDR3 protein: ASISKEGRGETQY
CDR3 length: 15; V gene: TRBV11-2; clone size: NA; J gene: TRBJ2-2; CDR3 protein: ASSPRGAGGVTGELF
CDR3 length: 12; V gene: TRBV6-5; clone size: NA; J gene: TRBJ2-7; CDR3 protein: ASSMSQGKREQY
CDR3 length: 15; V gene: TRBV6-1; clone size: NA; J gene: TRBJ2-7; CDR3 protein: ASSETFGAHRAYEQY
CDR3 length: 11; V gene: TRBV24-1; clone size: NA; J gene: TRBJ2-2; CDR3 protein: ATNRVPAGELF
CDR3 length: 10; V gene: TRBV19; clone size: NA; J gene: TRBJ1-5; CDR3 protein: ASRQGYQPQH
CDR3 length: 12; V gene: TRBV25-1; clone size: once; J gene: TRBJ2-2; CDR3 protein: ASGGLWNTGELF
CDR3 length: 14; V gene: TRBV11-2; clone size: NA; J gene: TRBJ1-2; CDR3 protein: ASSPTQGLANYGYT
CDR3 length: 13; V gene: TRBV7-9; clone size: NA; J gene: TRBJ2-3; CDR3 protein: ASSLGTAGGDTQY
CDR3 length: 13; V gene: TRBV19; clone size: NA; J gene: TRBJ1-6; CDR3 protein: ASIQNSILNSPLH
CDR3 length: 11; V gene: TRBV5-4; clone size: once; J gene: TRBJ1-6; CDR3 protein: ASSLSGYSPLH
CDR3 length: 12; V gene: TRBV27; clone size: few; J gene: TRBJ1-5; CDR3 protein: ASRPDSPYQPQH